One sample yielded the 2 T cell receptor beta chains listed below, sequenced in a study of blood T cell repertoires in COVID-19. The repertoire was sequenced with immunoSEQ multiplex PCR; TCRdb's copy has only in-frame clones and lacks some. The repertoire holds fewer than 200,000 clones, with 82% as singletons. The material sequenced was peripheral blood. The receptors were sampled from a woman in her sixties with COVID-19, enrolled during active disease.

CDR3 amino acids: CAWGQTSGRANEQFF. In DNA form, the CDR3 reads TGTGCCTGGGGACAGACTAGCGGGAGGGCAAATGAGCAGTTCTTC. The J gene is TRBJ2-1, the V gene TRBV30, with 14 bases that match TRBD2. Looked up from germline, CDR1 is GTSNPN and CDR2 is SVGIG (reference sequence). V was clipped by 5 bases and J by 7 bases; unmatched bases: 7. The CDR3 is 15 amino acids.

The chain has TRBV27 and TRBJ2-3, with 9 bases lining up with TRBD2. V was pared by 5 bases and J by 3 bases, with 18 bases of the junction left unmatched. Germline CDR1 MNHEY, CDR2 SMNVEV (reference sequence). This CDR3 contains 19 residues. This chain's CDR3 is CASSASRGGGAFGTDTQYF. CDR3 DNA: TGTGCCAGCAGTGCGTCTAGGGGCGGGGGGGCCTTCGGAACAGATACGCAGTATTTT.